The rows below give T cell receptor beta chains drawn from one sample of a study of blood T cell repertoires in COVID-19. Profiled with immunoSEQ multiplex PCR; TCRdb holds only in-frame clones, not every one. In the table there are some 18,000 clones, more than 70% of which are singletons. Sequenced material: PBMCs or T cells enriched from blood (not recorded which). Receptor source: a woman in her thirties who had recovered from COVID-19. The CDR3 runs from the conserved cysteine through the conserved F or W. A D gene is named only where the DNA matches it firmly. Only part of the rows carry a size: once, few, many, or a class if the clone is expanded.

size | length | D | J | V | CDR3 | DNA
- | 13 | - | TRBJ1-6 | TRBV6-5 | CASVEIRISPLHF | TGTGCCAGCGTAGAGATCAGGATTTCACCCCTCCACTTT
- | 14 | - | TRBJ1-1 | TRBV6-2/TRBV6-3 | CASSYGEGSTEAFF | TGTGCCAGCAGTTACGGGGAGGGGAGCACTGAAGCTTTCTTT
- | 14 | TRBD2 | TRBJ2-1 | TRBV7-3 | CASSSSGGVNEQFF | TGTGCCAGCAGCTCTAGCGGGGGCGTCAATGAGCAGTTCTTC
- | 14 | - | TRBJ2-7 | TRBV19 | CASSRDTESYEQYF | TGTGCCAGTAGTCGAGACACCGAAAGCTACGAGCAGTACTTC
- | 16 | TRBD2 | TRBJ2-5 | TRBV3-1/TRBV3-2 | CASSSVSAGGKETQYF | TGTGCCAGCTCTAGTGTGTCGGCGGGGGGCAAAGAGACCCAGTACTTC
- | 13 | - | TRBJ2-7 | TRBV27 | CASSLDSPLEQYF | TGTGCCAGCAGTTTGGACAGCCCCCTCGAGCAGTACTTC
- | 14 | - | TRBJ2-2 | TRBV4-1 | CASSRAENTGELFF | TGCGCCAGCAGCCGGGCAGAGAACACCGGGGAGCTGTTTTTT
- | 14 | TRBD1 | TRBJ1-1 | TRBV7-3 | CASSLGQANTEAFF | TGTGCCAGCAGCTTAGGACAGGCGAACACTGAAGCTTTCTTT
- | 16 | - | TRBJ2-2 | TRBV27 | CASSTTGTPNTGELFF | TGTGCCAGCAGTACAACCGGGACACCGAACACCGGGGAGCTGTTTTTT
few | 14 | TRBD1 | TRBJ1-1 | TRBV15 | CATSREGQGSVAFF | TGTGCCACCAGCAGGGAGGGACAGGGCTCTGTAGCTTTCTTT
- | 13 | - | TRBJ2-1 | TRBV6-6 | CASSYSLVNEQFF | TGTGCCAGCAGTTACTCCCTAGTCAATGAGCAGTTCTTC
few | 12 | TRBD1 | TRBJ2-1 | TRBV18 | CASSPTGVEQFF | TGTGCCAGCTCACCAACAGGGGTCGAGCAGTTCTTC
- | 14 | - | TRBJ2-2 | TRBV7-9 | CASSFNGNTGELFF | TGTGCCAGCAGCTTCAACGGGAACACCGGGGAGCTGTTTTTT
- | 13 | TRBD2 | TRBJ2-3 | TRBV28 | CASGGGSTDTQYF | TGTGCCAGCGGGGGGGGTAGCACAGATACGCAGTATTTT
- | 13 | TRBD2 | TRBJ2-2 | TRBV6-5 | CASNAGGTGELFF | TGTGCCAGCAACGCGGGGGGCACCGGGGAGCTGTTTTTT
- | 14 | TRBD1 | TRBJ1-1 | TRBV7-3 | CASSFPGGRTEAFF | TGTGCCAGCAGCTTCCCAGGGGGCAGGACTGAAGCTTTCTTT
- | 14 | TRBD1 | TRBJ1-3 | TRBV5-6 | CASSPTGEGNTIYF | TGTGCCAGCAGCCCGACAGGGGAAGGAAACACCATATATTTT